The sequence of this T cell receptor beta chain was determined in a study of cytomegalovirus exposure and HLA in healthy donors. The CDR3 totals 11 residues. The germline CDR1 and CDR2 sequences are SQVTM and ANQGSEA. The V and J ends lost 4 bases and 8 bases respectively, with 11 bases between them. General study results and limits: As a later analysis showed, a missense DCLRE1C variant was linked to trimming of TCR beta V- and J-genes. A few CMV-associated chains proved CMV antigen-specific in vitro.

PCR was performed using 60 Vbeta and 13 Jbeta primers. Sequencing was performed with immunoSEQ multiplex PCR; in TCRdb, only in-frame clones are kept and a portion is missing. The sample's table shows about 58,000 clones. As for this clone: The antigen is undetermined.

Each donor was healthy, and each was a bone marrow donor. The clonotype comes from a young woman in good health and CMV-seronegative. The sequenced sample consisted of PBMCs. The V and J genes are TRBV29-1 and TRBJ1-2; D not resolved. CDR3 coding DNA: TGCAGCGTTGGACGGCTCGGGGGCTACACCTTC. Amino acids: CSVGRLGGYTF.